This passage covers 30 T cell receptor beta chains from one sample sequenced in a study of blood T cells in healthy people across ages. Through a sample-barcoded 5' primer and a J-beta primer mix, a second PCR was run for roughly 7 to 12 cycles. TCRdb re-analysed the 5' RACE reads in MiXCR, keeping a single row per CDR3 protein. This table has some 1,800,000 distinct CDR3 sequences, approximately 39% appearing once. The sample was blood. These receptors came from a human donor in good health.

This clonotype has only a few counts. CDR3 region: CASSLRDNPSSYNSPLHF. The CDR3 DNA follows: TGTGCCAGCAGCCTCCGGGACAACCCCAGCTCCTATAATTCACCCCTCCACTTT. V is TRBV7-9 and J is TRBJ1-6; D may be TRBD1 (6 bases). The CDR3 runs 18 residues. Germline values: CDR1 SEHNR, CDR2 FQNEAQ (reference sequence). Trimming cost V 5 bases and J 0 bases, with 17 bases left between them.

The rearrangement links TRBV29-1 to TRBJ2-5; D is possibly TRBD1 or TRBD2 (5 bases each). The CDR3 sequence is 11 residues long. The germline V gene encodes CDR1 SQVTM and CDR2 ANQGSEA. V lost 7 bases and J lost 5, with 11 bases in between. DNA of the CDR3: TGCAGCGGGCTAGCAGGGGAGACCCAGTACTTC. This codes for CSGLAGETQYF.

V is TRBV6-6 and J is TRBJ2-5; 10 bases match TRBD2. This CDR3 region has 15 residues. V dropped 5 bases and J dropped 7; count of bases not matched to a gene: 10. CDR1 is MNHNY and CDR2 is SVGAGI in the germline V gene (reference sequence). CDR3 in DNA: TGTGCCAGCAGTACAGCGGGGGGGGCCTTAGGGACCCAGTACTTC. Translation gives CASSTAGGALGTQYF.

The V call is TRBV6-1, the J call TRBJ1-2; D not certain. Germline V gene data show CDR1 as MNHNS and CDR2 as SASEGT. The CDR3 runs to 15 residues. The V gene lost 5 bases and the J gene lost 4 bases, with 17 bases spanning the gap. In DNA form, the CDR3 reads TGTGCCAGCAGTCCAACGAAAAGGGATGGCTATGGCTACACCTTC. This codes for CASSPTKRDGYGYTF.

The rearrangement joins TRBV7-2 to TRBJ2-1; 7 bases match TRBD1. V shed 5 bases, J shed 13 bases, and the junction held 17 bases outside the gene matches. This CDR3 region has 15 residues. Per the germline V gene, CDR1 is SGHTA and CDR2 is FQGNSA. CDR3 DNA sequence: TGTGCCAGCAGCGCTACAGGGGAAATTTTGCAGACCCAGTTCTTC. Its protein is CASSATGEILQTQFF.

Only a few counts were recorded for this clonotype. The chain has TRBV7-3 and TRBJ1-5; TRBD1 might be the D (5 bases). The CDR3 consists of 13 residues. CDR1 SGHTA and CDR2 FQGTGA come from the germline V gene. V was clipped by 2 bases and J by 9 bases, with 11 bases between them. The CDR3 DNA is TGTGCCAGCAGCTTACTCCCCGGGGGGCCCCAGCATTTT. Its protein product is CASSLLPGGPQHF. Full variable domain (rest looked up from reference TRBV7-3 and TRBJ1-5): GAGVSQTPSNKVTEKGKYVELRCDPISGHTALYWYRQSLGQGPEFLIYFQGTGAADDSGLPNDRFFAVRPEGSVSTLKIQRTERGDSAVYLCASSLLPGGPQHFGDGTRLSIL.

Only one count was recorded for this clonotype. A much bigger clone sits one base away, suggesting this may be a read error. The V and J genes are TRBV7-6 and TRBJ2-3, with a possible D match to TRBD1 (6 bases). The germline V gene has CDR1 SGHVS and CDR2 FNYEAQ. The CDR3 spans 15 residues. The CDR3 is CASSLGPQGVDAQYF. The CDR3 DNA reads TGTGCCAGCAGCTTAGGACCACAGGGCGTAGATGCGCAGTATTTT.

The chain uses TRBV7-2 and TRBJ2-1, with 7 bases matching TRBD2. The CDR3 spans 15 residues. Germline V gene data show CDR1 as SGHTA and CDR2 as FQGNSA. J lost 6 bases, V lost 5 bases, and 10 bases had no gene match. The CDR3 is CASSRSTSSGNEQFF. CDR3 in DNA: TGTGCCAGCAGCCGCTCGACTAGCTCAGGCAATGAGCAGTTCTTC.

The rearrangement links TRBV2 to TRBJ2-7; D possibly corresponds to TRBD1 (6 bases). This CDR3 spans 14 amino acids. The V and J ends lost 2 bases and 3 bases respectively, with 11 bases between them. Germline assignment: CDR1 SNHLY and CDR2 FYNNEI. The CDR3 reads CASSEQGQSYEQYF. For the CDR3, the DNA is TGTGCCAGCAGTGAACAAGGACAGAGCTACGAGCAGTACTTC. Combining the CDR3 with reference TRBV2 and TRBJ2-7 gives the whole variable domain EPEVTQTPSHQVTQMGQEVILRCVPISNHLYFYWYRQILGQKVEFLVSFYNNEISEKSEIFDDQFSVERPDGSNFTLKIRSTKLEDSAMYFCASSEQGQSYEQYFGPGTRLTVT.

The chain recombines TRBV6-6 with TRBJ2-5, with 7 bases that match TRBD1. The CDR3 totals 14 residues. Trimming removed 5 bases from V and 4 bases from J; junction bases left unmatched: 7. In germline, CDR1 is MNHNY, CDR2 SVGAGI (reference sequence). CDR3 in amino acids: CASSTPTGSETQYF. The DNA of the CDR3 is TGTGCCAGCAGTACACCGACAGGGTCAGAGACCCAGTACTTC.

This clonotype was observed a few times. The DNA for the CDR3 is TGTGCCATGGGACCTAGCGCGGATACGCAGTATTTT. It is translated as CAMGPSADTQYF. The chain couples TRBV10-3 to TRBJ2-3, with D perhaps TRBD2 (6 bases). Looked up from germline, CDR1 is ENHRY and CDR2 is SYGVKD. There are 12 residues in the CDR3. The V end lost 9 bases, the J end lost 6 bases, and 13 bases lay between the germline ends.

The J gene is TRBJ2-5, the V gene TRBV7-9, with TRBD1 identical over 11 bases. The J call may be wrong; the DNA end is better matched by TRBJ2-7. CDR1 is SEHNR and CDR2 is FQNEAQ in the germline V gene (reference sequence). The CDR3 spans 17 residues. The CDR3 bases are TGTGCCAGCAGCTTAGCTCGCTTGGACAGGGGGCAACACGAGCAGTACTTC. Its protein is CASSLARLDRGQHEQYF.

This clonotype has more than one count but fewer than ten. V and J are TRBV7-9 and TRBJ1-2; 7 positions agree with TRBD1. The CDR3 totals 15 residues. The V and J ends lost 5 bases and 3 bases, in that order; junction bases with no gene match: 9. Germline lookup yields CDR1 SEHNR and CDR2 FQNEAQ (reference sequence). The chain's CDR3 is CASSPPTGPHYGYTF. In DNA form, the CDR3 reads TGTGCCAGCAGCCCACCGACAGGGCCACACTATGGCTACACCTTC.

The table lists this clonotype with a few counts. The V gene is TRBV6-6, the J gene TRBJ1-2; TRBD1 matches 7 bases. The V segment lost 2 bases and the J segment 5 bases; nucleotides outside the gene matches: 8. The CDR3 covers 15 residues. Germline assignment: CDR1 MNHNY and CDR2 SVGAGI (reference sequence). CDR3 sequence reads: CASSYGGRGDYGYTF. Written as DNA, the CDR3 is TGTGCCAGCAGTTACGGGGGCAGGGGGGATTATGGCTACACCTTC.

The rearrangement joins TRBV20-1 to TRBJ1-1; D is perhaps TRBD1 (5 bases). Germline CDR1 DFQATT, CDR2 SNEGSKA (reference sequence). V was pared by 3 bases and J by 1 base, with 18 bases between. The CDR3 is 16 residues long. The DNA for the CDR3 is TGCAGTGCTAGGGGGCCTTCAATCGGTAGGAACACTGAAGCTTTCTTT. This codes for CSARGPSIGRNTEAFF.

Notes on this clonotype: A junction boundary mismatches the germline segment, possibly from a read error. This chain's CDR3 is CASSQESGGITDAQYF. In DNA, the CDR3 is TGCGCCAGCAGCCAGGAAAGCGGGGGAATCACAGATGCGCAGTATTTT. The V call is TRBV4-3, the J call TRBJ2-3; 8 bases match TRBD2. Germline CDR1 and CDR2: LGHNA and YSLEER. The CDR3 spans 16 residues.

CDR3 sequence: CASSLGGLPLSGANVLTF. CDR3 nucleotide sequence: TGTGCCAGCAGCTTAGGGGGGTTACCTCTCTCTGGGGCCAACGTCCTGACTTTC. The chain employs TRBV7-2 and TRBJ2-6; the D gene could be TRBD1 or TRBD2 (5 bases each). The ends were cut back, 1 base at V and 0 bases at J, with 13 bases in the middle. This CDR3 has 18 amino acids. CDR1 SGHTA and CDR2 FQGNSA come from the germline V gene.

This rearrangement joins TRBV18 to TRBJ2-5; D unresolved. The J call may be mistaken, given a closer DNA end match to TRBJ2-7. The germline CDR1 and CDR2 sequences are KGHSH and LQKENI. CDR3 length equals 14 residues. The CDR3 is CASSPKSATYEQYF. Here the CDR3 DNA reads TGTGCCAGCTCACCGAAGTCCGCTACCTACGAGCAGTACTTC.

This clonotype was seen only a few times. This sequence joins TRBV20-1 and TRBJ2-6; D unclear. This CDR3 spans 15 amino acids. V was clipped by 0 bases and J by 0 bases, with 6 bases between them. Germline V gene lookup returns CDR1 DFQATT and CDR2 SNEGSKA (reference sequence). CDR3 protein: CSARDQSSGANVLTF. The CDR3 DNA reads as TGCAGTGCTAGAGATCAAAGCTCTGGGGCCAACGTCCTGACTTTC.

V gene TRBV7-2 combines with J gene TRBJ2-1; D is uncertain. Germline-derived CDR1 and CDR2 are SGHTA and FQGNSA. This CDR3 has 17 amino acids. V was cut by 1 base and J by 1 base, with 14 bases left in between. The CDR3 protein is CASSLGDRSRSYNEQFF. CDR3 nucleotide sequence: TGTGCCAGCAGCTTAGGAGATCGGTCTAGATCCTACAATGAGCAGTTCTTC.

The chain is built from TRBV6-4 and TRBJ1-5, with D perhaps TRBD1 (5 bases). V dropped 5 bases and J dropped 5 bases, with 10 bases sitting between them. Germline V gene data show CDR1 as MRHNA and CDR2 as SNTAGT. This CDR3 comprises 13 residues. CDR3 in amino acids: CASSRDVYQPQHF. CDR3 nucleotide sequence: TGTGCCAGCAGTCGGGACGTCTATCAGCCCCAGCATTTT.

CDR3 in amino acids: CSARPAPGQGPYSNQPQHF. The DNA of the CDR3 is TGCAGTGCTAGACCCGCTCCGGGACAGGGGCCTTATAGCAATCAGCCCCAGCATTTT. The rearrangement uses TRBV20-1 and TRBJ1-5; 10 bases align to TRBD1. J was trimmed by 0 bases and V by 2 bases; bases with no gene match: 13. CDR1 DFQATT and CDR2 SNEGSKA come from the germline V gene (reference sequence). The CDR3 consists of 19 residues.

The V call is TRBV5-5, the J call TRBJ1-1; D is ambiguous. V lost 6 bases, J lost 4 bases, and 7 bases lay in between. The CDR3 has 11 amino acids. Germline CDR1 SGHKS, CDR2 YYEKEE (reference sequence). CDR3 sequence (DNA): TGTGCCAGCACCCCTTCCACTGAAGCTTTCTTT. This encodes CASTPSTEAFF. Full variable domain (remainder filled in from reference TRBV5-5 and TRBJ1-1): DAGVTQSPTHLIKTRGQQVTLRCSPISGHKSVSWYQQVLGQGPQFIFQYYEKEERGRGNFPDRFSARQFPNYSSELNVNALLLGDSALYLCASTPSTEAFFGQGTRLTVV.

V and J are TRBV7-7 and TRBJ1-2, with 7 bases that match TRBD1. The germline gives CDR1 SSHAT, CDR2 FNYEAQ (reference sequence). The CDR3 runs 18 residues. The CDR3 is CASPSEIRGKGANYGYTF. The CDR3 DNA sequence: TGTGCTAGCCCCTCCGAGATCAGGGGGAAAGGAGCTAACTATGGCTACACCTTC.

The chain is built from TRBV15 and TRBJ1-4; D is uncertain. The CDR3 spans 16 residues. Trimming stripped 0 bases from V and 5 bases from J, with 13 bases between. Germline V gene data show CDR1 as LNHNV and CDR2 as YYDKDF (reference sequence). The CDR3: CATSRDRGFKNEKLFF. The CDR3 region has the DNA TGTGCCACCAGCAGAGATCGAGGTTTCAAAAATGAAAAACTGTTTTTT.

This clonotype was seen more than once but under ten times. The V and J genes are TRBV6-1 and TRBJ2-2; 7 nucleotides align to TRBD2. CDR1 MNHNS and CDR2 SASEGT come from the germline V gene. V shed 5 bases, J shed 3 bases, and the junction held 6 bases outside the gene matches. This CDR3 has 15 amino acids. The CDR3 is CASSTSGTYTGELFF. CDR3 in DNA: TGTGCCAGCAGTACAAGCGGGACCTACACCGGGGAGCTGTTTTTT.

Concerning this clonotype: At one end, the junction sequence differs from germline, possibly due to a read error. V is TRBV6-2 or TRBV6-3 and J is TRBJ2-1; D not certain. This CDR3 contains 15 residues. Germline CDR1 is MNHEY and CDR2 is SVGEGT. The CDR3 coding sequence is TGTGCCAGTAGTTACGATAGTATCACCTACAATGAGCAGTTCTTC. Translation: CASSYDSITYNEQFF.

Notes on this clonotype: Compared with germline, one end of the junction differs, possibly owing to a read error. J is TRBJ2-1 and V is TRBV3-1; 9 bases are shared with TRBD2. Germline V CDR1 and CDR2: LGHDT, YNNKEL (reference sequence). The CDR3 has 14 amino acids. In DNA form, the CDR3 reads TGTGCCAGTAGCCAATCTGCGGGGGGGCTAAGGCAGTTCTTC. Amino acids: CASSQSAGGLRQFF.

The CDR3 protein is CASSLGGAGGLYEQYF. Written as DNA, the CDR3 is TGTGCCAGCAGCTTAGGAGGAGCGGGCGGGCTGTACGAGCAGTACTTC. V and J are TRBV13 and TRBJ2-5; weak D call: TRBD2 (6 bases). Matching the DNA end better, TRBJ2-7 makes the J call doubtful. The CDR3 sequence is 16 residues long. CDR1 and CDR2 from the germline V gene are PRHDT and FYEKMQ (reference sequence).

The sample holds a few counts of this clonotype. A much larger clone lies one base from this, so it may be a read error. The chain recombines TRBV5-1 with TRBJ2-1, with no clear D. Trimming removed 0 bases from V and 12 bases from J, with 10 bases in between. Germline V gives CDR1 SGHRS, CDR2 YFSETQ. The CDR3 consists of 12 residues. The CDR3 DNA reads TGCGCCAGCAGCTTGGACGGCTATGGGCAGTTCTTC. Protein sequence: CASSLDGYGQFF.